Detailed here is one T cell receptor (beta chain). The sample comes from a study of blood T cell repertoires in COVID-19. Across the study: PBMCs, B-cell-depleted T cells, or T cells were the source of the cDNA or gDNA that made up the material.

Individuals drawn from around 25 US areas were about 18 to 90 years old. Cohort allocation depended upon clinical history that participants reported. Recovery among Cohort 3 donors was established by two negative PCRs, clearance, or symptom resolution. Only in-frame clones appear in the TCRdb table, and some are missing; sequencing was by immunoSEQ multiplex PCR. The sample lists a few hundred thousand clones, about 87% occurring once. V dropped 2 bases and J dropped 11 bases, with 10 bases sitting between them. The CDR3 contains 12 residues. Germline CDR1 reads MNHEY; CDR2 reads SMNVEV (reference sequence).

V usage is TRBV27 and J usage is TRBJ2-1, with D perhaps TRBD1 (5 bases). This sequence originates from a man between 25 and 39 years old who had recovered from COVID-19. Sequencing was carried out using PBMCs or T cells enriched from blood (not recorded which). The CDR3 here is CASSLIQGKQFF. The CDR3 DNA sequence: TGTGCCAGCAGTTTAATCCAGGGCAAGCAGTTCTTC.